This record looks at one T cell receptor (beta chain) sequence and its context. Its antigen remains unknown. One end of the junction fails to match germline, which may point to a read error. The sample originates from a study of tumor and adjacent non-tumor tissue in lung cancer. Study at large: Aged roughly 31 to 80 years, patients included 10 men and 4 to 6 women with stage I to III disease. Study observations and caveats: Tumor TCR diversity, when higher, was linked to shorter survival. In normal lung, the top 100 clones were significantly more dominant than in tumor. Compared with tumor, normal lung showed significantly lower TCR diversity.

The V gene's germline CDR1 is SGHDT and CDR2 YYEEEE. The CDR3 sequence is 17 residues long. RNA was extracted from bulk tissue without any cell sorting. The normal lung tissue was taken more than 3 cm from the tumor edge. A modified ARM-PCR protocol with three rounds of nested PCR amplified TCRbeta. TCRdb re-called the multiplex PCR reads with MiXCR, one entry per CDR3 protein. This table holds 75,000 to 95,000 distinct CDR3 sequences, approximately 73% found once. The source of this sequence is a woman between 50 and 59 years old with non-small cell lung cancer. Input material: distant non-tumor lung tissue. The chain combines TRBV5-6 with TRBJ2-7, with 7 positions matching TRBD1. CDR3 sequence (DNA): TGTGCCAGCAGCGCGGACAGGACCACGATCACCCTCTACGAGCGGTACTTC. The encoded protein is CASSADRTTITLYERYF. Variable domain in full (rest from reference TRBV5-6 and TRBJ2-7): DAGVTQSPTHLIKTRGQQVTLRCSPKSGHDTVSWYQQALGQGPQFIFQYYEEEERQRGNFPDRFSGHQFPNYSSELNVNALLLGDSALYLCASSADRTTITLYERYFGPGTRLTVT.